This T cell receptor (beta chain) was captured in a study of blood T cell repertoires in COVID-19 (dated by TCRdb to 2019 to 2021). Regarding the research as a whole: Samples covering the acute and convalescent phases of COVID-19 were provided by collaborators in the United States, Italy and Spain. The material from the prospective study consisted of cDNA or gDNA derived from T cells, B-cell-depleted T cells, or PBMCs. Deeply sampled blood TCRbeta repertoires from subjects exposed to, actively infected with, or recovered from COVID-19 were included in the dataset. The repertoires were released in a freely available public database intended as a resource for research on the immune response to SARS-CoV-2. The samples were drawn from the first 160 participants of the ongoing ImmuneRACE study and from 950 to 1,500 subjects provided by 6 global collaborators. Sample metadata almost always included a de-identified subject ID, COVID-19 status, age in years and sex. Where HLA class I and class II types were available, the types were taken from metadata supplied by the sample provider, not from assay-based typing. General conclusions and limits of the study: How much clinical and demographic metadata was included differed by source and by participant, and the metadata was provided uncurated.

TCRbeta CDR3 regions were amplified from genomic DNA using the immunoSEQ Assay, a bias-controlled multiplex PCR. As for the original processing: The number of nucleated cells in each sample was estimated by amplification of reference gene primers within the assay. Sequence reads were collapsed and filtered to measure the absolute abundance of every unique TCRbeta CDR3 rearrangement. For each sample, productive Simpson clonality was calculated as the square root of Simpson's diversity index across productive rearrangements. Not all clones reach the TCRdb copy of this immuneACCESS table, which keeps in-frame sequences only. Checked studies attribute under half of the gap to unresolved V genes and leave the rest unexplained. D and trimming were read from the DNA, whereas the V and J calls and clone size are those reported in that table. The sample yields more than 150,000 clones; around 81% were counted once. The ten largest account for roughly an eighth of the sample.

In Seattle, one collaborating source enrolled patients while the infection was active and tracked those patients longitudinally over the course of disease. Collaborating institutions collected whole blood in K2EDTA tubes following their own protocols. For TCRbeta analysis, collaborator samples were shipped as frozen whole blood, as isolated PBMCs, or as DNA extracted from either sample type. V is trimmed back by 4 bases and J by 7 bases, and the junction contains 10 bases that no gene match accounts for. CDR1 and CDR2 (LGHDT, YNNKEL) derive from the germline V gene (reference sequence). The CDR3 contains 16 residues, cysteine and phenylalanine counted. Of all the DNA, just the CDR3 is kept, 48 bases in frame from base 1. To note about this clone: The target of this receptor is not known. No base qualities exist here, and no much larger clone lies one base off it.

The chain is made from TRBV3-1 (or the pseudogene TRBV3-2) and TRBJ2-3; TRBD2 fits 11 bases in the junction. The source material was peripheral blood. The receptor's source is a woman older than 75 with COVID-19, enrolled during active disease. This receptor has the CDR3 CASSPIAGGSRNTQYF. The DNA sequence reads TGTGCCAGCAGCCCAATAGCGGGAGGGTCCAGAAATACGCAGTATTTT.